This is a list of T cell receptor beta chains from one sample in a study of CD8 T cells in ankylosing spondylitis. From the 5' RACE reads, TCRdb called clonotypes with MiXCR, one entry per CDR3 protein. The data show roughly 370,000 distinct CDR3 sequences, more than 20% seen once. The material sequenced was blood, either unsorted or a sorted T cell fraction (not recorded which). All receptors derive from a male donor with ankylosing spondylitis. The CDR3 runs from the conserved cysteine through the conserved F or W. A D gene is named only where the DNA matches it firmly. Size tells how often a clone was seen (once, few, many) or the class of an expanded clone, and some rows leave it out.

v_gene,d_gene,abundance,j_gene,CDR3nt,CDR3aa
TRBV2,NA,few,TRBJ2-1,TGTGCCAGCAGCTGGAGGGCCAACAACAATGAGCAGTTCTTC,CASSWRANNNEQFF
TRBV18,NA,NA,TRBJ2-7,TGTGCCAGCTCACGAGGGCAGGACTCCTACGAGCAGTACTTC,CASSRGQDSYEQYF
TRBV3-1,NA,many,TRBJ2-1,TGTGCCAGCAGCCAAACTCGGGGAAGTCAGTTCTTC,CASSQTRGSQFF
TRBV29-1,TRBD2,few,TRBJ2-7,TGCAGCGTTGACACGTGGGAGGGAGGCGAGCAGTACTTC,CSVDTWEGGEQYF
TRBV29-1,NA,NA,TRBJ2-3,TGCGGCGGGACGGACAGGTCCTTAGATACGCAGTATTTT,CGGTDRSLDTQYF
TRBV7-2,NA,few,TRBJ1-5,TGTGCCAGCAGCTTAGACAACTATCAGCCCCAGCATTTT,CASSLDNYQPQHF
TRBV29-1,TRBD2,few,TRBJ2-1,TGCAGCGCATACCGCCCGGGACTACTGGGCGGGCAGTTCTTC,CSAYRPGLLGGQFF
TRBV20-1,NA,few,TRBJ2-1,TGCAGTGCTAGACCCATAGCGAACGGCTACGGTGAGCAGTTCTTC,CSARPIANGYGEQFF
TRBV12-3/TRBV12-4,NA,NA,TRBJ1-1,TGTGCCAACCAAGGGAGGGGGGGAACTGAAGCTTTCTTT,CANQGRGGTEAFF
TRBV21-1,NA,NA,TRBJ2-2,TGTGCCAGCAGCAAAAGGTCTCCCGGGGAGCTGTTTTTT,CASSKRSPGELFF
TRBV5-6,NA,many,TRBJ2-5,TGTGCCAGCAGCTTTGCAGGGGGGGGACAAGAGACCCAGTACTTC,CASSFAGGGQETQYF
TRBV20-1,NA,few,TRBJ2-7,TGCAGTGGTGAGGGGGTTGGCTACGAGCAGTACTTC,CSGEGVGYEQYF
TRBV11-3,TRBD1,NA,TRBJ2-1,TGTGCCAGCAGCTCCCCCCGGGACAGCGATATCCATGAGCAGTTCTTC,CASSSPRDSDIHEQFF
TRBV6-2/TRBV6-3,NA,few,TRBJ2-5,TGTGCCAGCAGTTTGATTGTCGGAGAGACCCAGTACTTC,CASSLIVGETQYF
TRBV12-3/TRBV12-4,TRBD1,NA,TRBJ1-5,TGTGCCAGCAGTCTACGACACCGGGACAGGGGAGACAATCAGCCCCAGCATTTT,CASSLRHRDRGDNQPQHF
TRBV12-3/TRBV12-4,TRBD2,few,TRBJ2-1,TGTGCCAGCAGTTTTCGGGAGGGCCTCGGGGAGCAGTTCTTC,CASSFREGLGEQFF
TRBV7-9,TRBD2,NA,TRBJ2-3,TGTGCCAGCAGCTTATCGGGGGGAGGCGGTCTATCAGATACGCAGTATTTT,CASSLSGGGGLSDTQYF
TRBV10-3,NA,NA,TRBJ2-7,TGTGCCATCAGTGAGTCCGGGAGCCGGGCCTACGAGCAGTACTTC,CAISESGSRAYEQYF
TRBV7-9,TRBD2,NA,TRBJ2-3,TGTGCCAGCAGCCCCCGGTCAGCGGGAAGGACAGATACGCAGTATTTT,CASSPRSAGRTDTQYF
TRBV20-1,TRBD2,NA,TRBJ2-3,TGCAGTGCTCATCTTAGCGGGAGGCGCACAGATACGCAGTATTTT,CSAHLSGRRTDTQYF
TRBV10-3,NA,NA,TRBJ1-2,TGTGCCATCAGTGAGTCAAGGTCCCTTAACTATGGCTACACCTTC,CAISESRSLNYGYTF
TRBV29-1,TRBD2,few,TRBJ2-7,TGCAGCTCAAGGGACTCGGCGGGGGAATCCTCCTACGAGCAGTACTTC,CSSRDSAGESSYEQYF
TRBV11-2,TRBD2,NA,TRBJ2-3,TGTGCCAGCAGCTTAAGGAGCGGGAATCCAGATACGCAGTATTTT,CASSLRSGNPDTQYF
TRBV28,TRBD1,NA,TRBJ1-5,TGTGCCAGTACTTCTAACGGACAGGACAATCAGCCCCAGCATTTT,CASTSNGQDNQPQHF
TRBV5-4,TRBD1,NA,TRBJ2-7,TGTGCCAGCAGCTTCGGGACAGGGATTAACGAGCAGTACTTC,CASSFGTGINEQYF
TRBV5-1,NA,NA,TRBJ2-3,TGCGCCAGCCAAGAGGGAAGAGTAACAGATACGCAGTATTTT,CASQEGRVTDTQYF
TRBV6-4,NA,NA,TRBJ2-3,TGTGCCAGCAGTGACTCGGCAGGGGATGGGACAGATACGCAGTATTTT,CASSDSAGDGTDTQYF
TRBV12-3/TRBV12-4,NA,NA,TRBJ1-3,TGTGCCAGCAGTTCCCCTGGGGGCAGCTCTGGAAACACCATATATTTT,CASSSPGGSSGNTIYF
TRBV20-1,NA,few,TRBJ2-7,TGCAGTGCTAGAACCAGGACCAAAGGGCCCTACGAGCAGTACTTC,CSARTRTKGPYEQYF
TRBV6-1,TRBD1,many,TRBJ1-6,TGTGCCAGCAGTAAAAAGACAGGGGTTGGGTCACCCCTCCACTTT,CASSKKTGVGSPLHF
TRBV18,TRBD2,NA,TRBJ2-7,TGTGCCAGCTCAGCCTTAGCGGGAGGAGTCATCTACGAGCAGTACTTC,CASSALAGGVIYEQYF
TRBV5-1,NA,few,TRBJ2-2,TGCGCCAGCAGCTTCCAAGTCGCCGGGGAGCTGTTTTTT,CASSFQVAGELFF
TRBV6-4,TRBD1,NA,TRBJ2-1,TGTGCCAGCAGTGTCGAGGGGGCCGCATACAATGAGCAGTTCTTC,CASSVEGAAYNEQFF
TRBV29-1,NA,few,TRBJ2-4,TGCAGCGTTGAACGGCTAGCCAAAAACATTCAGTACTTC,CSVERLAKNIQYF
TRBV6-5,NA,few,TRBJ1-4,TGTGCCAGCAGTTTCTGGGGGGCAAATGAAAAACTGTTTTTT,CASSFWGANEKLFF
TRBV6-1,NA,NA,TRBJ1-3,TGTGCCAGCATGCCCGGACACTCTGGAAACACCATATATTTT,CASMPGHSGNTIYF
TRBV7-8,NA,many,TRBJ2-7,TGTGCCAGCAGCGCGGGCAGGATGAGCTCCTACGAGCAGTACTTC,CASSAGRMSSYEQYF
TRBV9,NA,NA,TRBJ1-1,TGTGCCAGCAGCCAAACTGGACAGCCGAACACTGAAGCTTTCTTT,CASSQTGQPNTEAFF
TRBV5-1,NA,NA,TRBJ1-5,TGCGCCAGCAGCTTGACGGGGTATCAGCCCCAGCATTTT,CASSLTGYQPQHF
TRBV6-1,TRBD2,NA,TRBJ2-1,TGTGCCAGCAGAATGACTAGCGGGGTATGGAATGAGCAGTTCTTC,CASRMTSGVWNEQFF
TRBV24-1,NA,NA,TRBJ1-1,TGTGCCACCAGGCGGGGAGGGAACCTGAACACTGAAGCTTTCTTT,CATRRGGNLNTEAFF
TRBV18,NA,few,TRBJ2-3,TGTGCCAGCTCACCACTACAGGGCGCAGATACGCAGTATTTT,CASSPLQGADTQYF
TRBV4-3,NA,few,TRBJ1-2,TGCGCCAGCAGCACACTCCCCGTTAGGCACTATGGCTACACCTTC,CASSTLPVRHYGYTF
TRBV11-3,TRBD2,NA,TRBJ2-2,TGTGCCAGCAGCTTCGGGGGGGCCCGAGTCGGGGAGCTGTTTTTT,CASSFGGARVGELFF
TRBV30,TRBD2,few,TRBJ2-1,TGTGCCTGGAATCTAGCGGCTTCCTACAATGAGCAGTTCTTC,CAWNLAASYNEQFF
TRBV6-1,NA,few,TRBJ2-5,TGTGCCAGCAGTCTTTTCCCGGGAGTGGGCGAGACCCAGTACTTC,CASSLFPGVGETQYF
TRBV5-1,NA,NA,TRBJ1-4,TGCGCCAGCAGCTTGGGGGTCAGGGAGGCTGAAAAACTGTTTTTT,CASSLGVREAEKLFF
TRBV5-1,TRBD2,NA,TRBJ2-1,TGCGCCAGCAGCCCCCCACTAGCGGGAGTACCCTACAATGAGCAGTTCTTC,CASSPPLAGVPYNEQFF
TRBV7-2,NA,many,TRBJ1-4,TGTGCCAGCAGCTTGGGACCTTTCGAAAAACTGTTTTTT,CASSLGPFEKLFF
TRBV27,TRBD2,NA,TRBJ2-1,TGTGCCAGCAGTTCCGCCAGGGGGCAACTAGCGGGAGCCCCCAATGAGCAGTTCTTC,CASSSARGQLAGAPNEQFF
TRBV7-9,NA,NA,TRBJ2-3,TGTGCCAGCAGCGTATCGAGGGATACGCAGTATTTT,CASSVSRDTQYF
TRBV4-3,NA,NA,TRBJ2-7,TGCGCCAGCAGCCAAGAAGGCTTTGGCCGAGGTTACGAGCAGTACTTC,CASSQEGFGRGYEQYF
TRBV20-1,TRBD1,few,TRBJ2-5,TGCAGTGCTAACCGGGACAGCTTCCAAGAGACCCAGTACTTC,CSANRDSFQETQYF
TRBV7-6,NA,NA,TRBJ2-7,TGTGCCAGCAGCTTAGACGGCGGAGCTAAAATCTACGAGCAGTACTTC,CASSLDGGAKIYEQYF
TRBV4-2,NA,many,TRBJ2-5,TGTGCCAGCAGCCAAGATCACCGCGGGATCTGGCAGACCCAGTACTTC,CASSQDHRGIWQTQYF
TRBV7-2,TRBD2,NA,TRBJ2-5,TGTGCCAGCAGCTTACAGGGACTAGCGGAAGAGACCCAGTACTTC,CASSLQGLAEETQYF
TRBV7-9,TRBD1,few,TRBJ1-4,TGTGCCAGCACCCCCCGGACAGGGGGTGAAAAACTGTTTTTT,CASTPRTGGEKLFF
TRBV20-1,NA,NA,TRBJ2-1,TGCAGTGCTAGAGAGGCAGGGATGGGCAGCAATGAGCAGTTCTTC,CSAREAGMGSNEQFF
TRBV18,TRBD1,few,TRBJ1-1,TGTGCCAGCTCACCACGGGACAGGGGAGACACTGAAGCTTTCTTT,CASSPRDRGDTEAFF
TRBV25-1,NA,few,TRBJ2-7,TGTGCCAGCAGTGATAGGGGATTGTGGGAGCAGTACTTC,CASSDRGLWEQYF